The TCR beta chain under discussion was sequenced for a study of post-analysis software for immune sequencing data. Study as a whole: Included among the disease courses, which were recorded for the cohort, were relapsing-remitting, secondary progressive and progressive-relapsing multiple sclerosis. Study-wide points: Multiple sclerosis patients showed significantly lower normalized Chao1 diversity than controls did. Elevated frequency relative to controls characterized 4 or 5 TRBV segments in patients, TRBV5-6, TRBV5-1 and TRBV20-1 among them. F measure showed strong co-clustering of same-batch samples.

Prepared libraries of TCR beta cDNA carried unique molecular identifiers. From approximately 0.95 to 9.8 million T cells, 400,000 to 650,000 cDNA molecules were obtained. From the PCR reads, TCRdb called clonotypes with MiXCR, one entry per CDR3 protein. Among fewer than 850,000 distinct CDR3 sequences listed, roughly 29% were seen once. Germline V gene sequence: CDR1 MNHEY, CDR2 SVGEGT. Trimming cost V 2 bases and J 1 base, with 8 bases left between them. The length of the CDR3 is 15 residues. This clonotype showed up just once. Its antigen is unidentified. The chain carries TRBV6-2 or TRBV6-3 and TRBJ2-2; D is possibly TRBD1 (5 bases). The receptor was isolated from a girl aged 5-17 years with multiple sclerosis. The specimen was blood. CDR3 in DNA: TGTGCCAGCAGTTACGTCAGGGAGAACACCGGGGAGCTGTTTTTT. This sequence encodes CASSYVRENTGELFF.